Listed here are 3 T cell receptor beta chains from one sample, sequenced in a study of siplizumab effects on memory and regulatory T cells. Sequencing was performed with immunoSEQ multiplex PCR; in TCRdb, only in-frame clones are kept and a portion is missing. Here the sample spans some 120,000 clones, 85% to 95% being singletons. The sample consisted of non-Treg CD4+ T cells sorted from blood. Source of these receptors: a human donor in good health.

The V call is TRBV9, the J call TRBJ2-1; 7 bases are shared with TRBD2. In germline, CDR1 is SGDLS, CDR2 YYNGEE. The CDR3 consists of 13 residues. Unmatched junction bases numbered 3, after V lost 0 bases and J lost 9 bases. CDR3 nucleotides: TGTGCCAGCAGCGTAGTAGCGGGCGTTGAGCAGTTCTTC. Encoded protein: CASSVVAGVEQFF.

V and J are TRBV2 and TRBJ1-2; the D gene is possibly TRBD1 (6 bases). The V end lost 6 bases, the J end lost 1 base, and 9 bases lay between the germline ends. Per the germline V gene, CDR1 is SNHLY and CDR2 is FYNNEI. This CDR3 comprises 13 residues. The CDR3 DNA is TGTGCCAGCAGCCTGGACAGTAACTATGGCTACACCTTC. This gives the protein CASSLDSNYGYTF.

This clone was observed once. The junction does not match germline at one end; this may be a read error. V and J are TRBV28 and TRBJ2-3; 9 positions agree with TRBD2. There are 14 residues in the CDR3. Germline loops: CDR1 MDHEN, CDR2 SYDVKM. CDR3 loop: CASNLGGAGGTQYF. CDR3 sequence (DNA): TGTGCCAGCAATTTAGGGGGCGCGGGGGGGACGCAGTATTTT.